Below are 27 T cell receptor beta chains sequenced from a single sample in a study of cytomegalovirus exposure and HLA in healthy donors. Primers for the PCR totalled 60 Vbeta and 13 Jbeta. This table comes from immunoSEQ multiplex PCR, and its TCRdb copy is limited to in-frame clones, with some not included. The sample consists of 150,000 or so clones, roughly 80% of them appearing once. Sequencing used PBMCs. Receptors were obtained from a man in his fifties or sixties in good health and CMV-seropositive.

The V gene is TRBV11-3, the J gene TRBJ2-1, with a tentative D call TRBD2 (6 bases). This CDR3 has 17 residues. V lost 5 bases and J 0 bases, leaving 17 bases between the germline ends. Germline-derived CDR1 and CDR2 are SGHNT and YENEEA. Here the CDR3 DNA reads TGTGCCAGCAGCCAATGGTCGGGGAGGAGCTCCTACAATGAGCAGTTCTTC. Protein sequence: CASSQWSGRSSYNEQFF.

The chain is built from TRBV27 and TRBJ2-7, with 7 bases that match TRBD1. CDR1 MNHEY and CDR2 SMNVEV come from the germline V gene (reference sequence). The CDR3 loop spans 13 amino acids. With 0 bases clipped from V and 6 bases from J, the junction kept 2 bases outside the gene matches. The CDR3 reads CASSLSPGGEQYF. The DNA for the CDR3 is TGTGCCAGCAGTTTATCCCCAGGGGGCGAGCAGTACTTC.

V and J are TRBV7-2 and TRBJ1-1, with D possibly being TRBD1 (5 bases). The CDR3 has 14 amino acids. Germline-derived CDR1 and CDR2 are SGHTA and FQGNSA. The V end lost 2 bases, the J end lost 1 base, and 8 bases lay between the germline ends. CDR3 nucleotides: TGTGCCAGCAGCTTACTTACAGGGAACACTGAAGCTTTCTTT. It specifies CASSLLTGNTEAFF.

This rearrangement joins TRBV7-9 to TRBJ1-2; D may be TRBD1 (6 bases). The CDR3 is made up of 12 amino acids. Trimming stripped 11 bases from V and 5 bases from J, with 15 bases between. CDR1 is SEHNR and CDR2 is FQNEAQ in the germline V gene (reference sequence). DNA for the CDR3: TGTGCCGGAACGACAGGCACTTATGGCTACACCTTC. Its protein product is CAGTTGTYGYTF.

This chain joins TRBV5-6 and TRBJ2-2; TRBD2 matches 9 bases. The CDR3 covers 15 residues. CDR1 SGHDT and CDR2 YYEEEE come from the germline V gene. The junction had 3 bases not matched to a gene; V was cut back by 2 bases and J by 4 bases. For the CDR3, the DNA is TGTGCCAGCAGCTTCGGCGGGAGGGGCACCGGGGAGCTGTTTTTT. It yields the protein CASSFGGRGTGELFF.

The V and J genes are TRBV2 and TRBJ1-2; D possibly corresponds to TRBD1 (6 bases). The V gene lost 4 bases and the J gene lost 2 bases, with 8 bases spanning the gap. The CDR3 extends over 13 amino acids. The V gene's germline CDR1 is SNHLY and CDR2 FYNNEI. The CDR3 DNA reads TGTGCCAGCAGTGGACAGGACAACTATGGCTACACCTTC. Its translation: CASSGQDNYGYTF.

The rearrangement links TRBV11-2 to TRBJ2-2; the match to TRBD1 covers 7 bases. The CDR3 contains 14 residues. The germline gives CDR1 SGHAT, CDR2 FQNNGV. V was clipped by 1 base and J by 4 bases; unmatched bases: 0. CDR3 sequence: CASSLAGGTGELFF. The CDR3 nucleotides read TGTGCCAGCAGCTTAGCAGGGGGCACCGGGGAGCTGTTTTTT.

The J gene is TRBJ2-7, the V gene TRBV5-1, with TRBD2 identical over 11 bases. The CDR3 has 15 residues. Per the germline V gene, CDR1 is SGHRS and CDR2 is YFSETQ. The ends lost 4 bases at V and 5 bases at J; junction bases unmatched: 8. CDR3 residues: CASSRSGTSGDEQYF. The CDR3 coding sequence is TGCGCCAGCAGCCGCTCGGGGACTAGCGGTGACGAGCAGTACTTC.

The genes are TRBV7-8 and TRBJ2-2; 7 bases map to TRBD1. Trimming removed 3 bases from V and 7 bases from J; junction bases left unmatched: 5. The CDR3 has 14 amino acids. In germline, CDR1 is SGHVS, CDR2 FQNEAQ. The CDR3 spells CASSLGQFGGELFF. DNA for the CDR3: TGTGCCAGCAGCTTGGGACAGTTCGGCGGGGAGCTGTTTTTT.

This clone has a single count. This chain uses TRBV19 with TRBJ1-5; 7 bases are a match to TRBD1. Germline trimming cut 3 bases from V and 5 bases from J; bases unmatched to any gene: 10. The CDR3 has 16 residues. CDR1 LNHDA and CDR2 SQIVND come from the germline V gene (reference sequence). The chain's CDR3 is CASSIGTAIRDQPQHF. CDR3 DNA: TGTGCCAGTAGTATCGGGACAGCTATAAGGGATCAGCCCCAGCATTTT.

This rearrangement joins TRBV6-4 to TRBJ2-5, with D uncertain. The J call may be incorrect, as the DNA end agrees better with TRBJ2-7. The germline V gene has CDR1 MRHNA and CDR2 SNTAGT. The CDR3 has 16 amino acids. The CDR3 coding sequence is TGTGCCAGCAGTGACTCCCCGCACCATACAGAGCCCGAGCAGTACTTC. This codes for CASSDSPHHTEPEQYF.

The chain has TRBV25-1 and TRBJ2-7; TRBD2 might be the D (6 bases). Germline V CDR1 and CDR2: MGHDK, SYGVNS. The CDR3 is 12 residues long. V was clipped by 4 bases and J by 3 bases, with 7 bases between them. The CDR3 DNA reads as TGTGCCAGCAGTGGACTAGACTACGAGCAGTACTTC. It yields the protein CASSGLDYEQYF.

The CDR3, as DNA: TGTGCCAGCAGCGCCGGGGACTCTAATCAGCCCCAGCATTTT. Its translation is CASSAGDSNQPQHF. This chain links TRBV9 with TRBJ1-5; TRBD1 might be the D (5 bases). CDR3 size: 14 residues. The V end lost 3 bases, the J end lost 4 bases, and 11 bases lay between the germline ends. Germline CDR1 is SGDLS and CDR2 is YYNGEE.

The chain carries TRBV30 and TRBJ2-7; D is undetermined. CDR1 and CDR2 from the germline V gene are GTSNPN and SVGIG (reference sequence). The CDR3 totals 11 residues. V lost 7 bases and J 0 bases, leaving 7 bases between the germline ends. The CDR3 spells CASSNSYEQYF. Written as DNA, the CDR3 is TGTGCCTCAAGCAACTCCTACGAGCAGTACTTC.

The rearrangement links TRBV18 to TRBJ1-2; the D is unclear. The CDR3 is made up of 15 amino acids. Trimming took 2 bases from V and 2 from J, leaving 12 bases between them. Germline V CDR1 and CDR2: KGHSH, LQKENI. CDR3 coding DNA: TGTGCCAGCTCACCAAACGGCAACGGGAACTATGGCTACACCTTC. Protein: CASSPNGNGNYGYTF.

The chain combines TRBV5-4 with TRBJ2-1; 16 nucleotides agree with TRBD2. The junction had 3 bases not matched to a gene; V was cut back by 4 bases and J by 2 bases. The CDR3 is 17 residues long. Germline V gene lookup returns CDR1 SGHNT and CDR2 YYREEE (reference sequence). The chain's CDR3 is CASSTGLAGGTYNEQFF. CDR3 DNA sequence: TGTGCCAGCAGCACGGGACTAGCGGGGGGGACCTACAATGAGCAGTTCTTC.

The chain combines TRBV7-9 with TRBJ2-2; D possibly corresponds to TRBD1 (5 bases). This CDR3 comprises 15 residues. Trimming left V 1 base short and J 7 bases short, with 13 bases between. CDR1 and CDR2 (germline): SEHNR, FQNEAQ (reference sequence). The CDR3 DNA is TGTGCCAGCAGCTTAGGGGGCAGGAAGGTCGGGGAGCTGTTTTTT. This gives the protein CASSLGGRKVGELFF.

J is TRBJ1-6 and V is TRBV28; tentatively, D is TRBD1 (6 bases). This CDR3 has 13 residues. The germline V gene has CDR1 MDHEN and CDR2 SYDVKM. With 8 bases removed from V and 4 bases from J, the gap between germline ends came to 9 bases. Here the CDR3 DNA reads TGTGCCAGCTCCCAGGGGTATAATTCACCCCTCCACTTT. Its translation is CASSQGYNSPLHF.

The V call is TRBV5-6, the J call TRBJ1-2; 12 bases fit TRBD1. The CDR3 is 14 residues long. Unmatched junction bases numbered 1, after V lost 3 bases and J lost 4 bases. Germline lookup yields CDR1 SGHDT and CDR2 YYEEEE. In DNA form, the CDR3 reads TGTGCCAGCAGCTGGGACAGGGGGCCCTATGGCTACACCTTC. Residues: CASSWDRGPYGYTF. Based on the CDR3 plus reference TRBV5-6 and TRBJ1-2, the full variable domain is DAGVTQSPTHLIKTRGQQVTLRCSPKSGHDTVSWYQQALGQGPQFIFQYYEEEERQRGNFPDRFSGHQFPNYSSELNVNALLLGDSALYLCASSWDRGPYGYTFGSGTRLTVV.

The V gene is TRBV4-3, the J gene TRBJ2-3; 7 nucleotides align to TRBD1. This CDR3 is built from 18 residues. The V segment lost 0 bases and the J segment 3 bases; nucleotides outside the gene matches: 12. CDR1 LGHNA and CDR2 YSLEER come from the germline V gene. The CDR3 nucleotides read TGCGCCAGCAGCCAAGAAGATCGAGGGACAGCTTTTACAGATACGCAGTATTTT. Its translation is CASSQEDRGTAFTDTQYF.

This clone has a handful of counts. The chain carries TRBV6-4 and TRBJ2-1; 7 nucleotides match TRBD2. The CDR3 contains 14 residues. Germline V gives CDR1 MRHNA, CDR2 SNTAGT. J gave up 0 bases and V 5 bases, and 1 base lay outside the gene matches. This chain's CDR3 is CASSLAGSYNEQFF. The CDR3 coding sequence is TGTGCCAGCAGTTTAGCGGGCTCCTACAATGAGCAGTTCTTC.

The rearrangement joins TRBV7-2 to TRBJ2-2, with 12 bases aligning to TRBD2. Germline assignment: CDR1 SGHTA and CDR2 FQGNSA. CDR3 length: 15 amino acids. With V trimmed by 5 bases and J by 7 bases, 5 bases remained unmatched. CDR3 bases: TGTGCCAGCAGCACACTAGCGGGGGGCGTCGGGGAGCTGTTTTTT. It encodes CASSTLAGGVGELFF.

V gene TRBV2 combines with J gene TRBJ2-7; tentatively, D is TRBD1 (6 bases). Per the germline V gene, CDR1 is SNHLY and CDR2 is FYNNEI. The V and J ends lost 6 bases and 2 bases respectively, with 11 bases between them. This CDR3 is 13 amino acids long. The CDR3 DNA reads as TGTGCCAGCAGCGACAGGATCGCCTACGAGCAGTACTTC. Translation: CASSDRIAYEQYF. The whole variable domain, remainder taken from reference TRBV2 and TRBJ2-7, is EPEVTQTPSHQVTQMGQEVILRCVPISNHLYFYWYRQILGQKVEFLVSFYNNEISEKSEIFDDQFSVERPDGSNFTLKIRSTKLEDSAMYFCASSDRIAYEQYFGPGTRLTVT.

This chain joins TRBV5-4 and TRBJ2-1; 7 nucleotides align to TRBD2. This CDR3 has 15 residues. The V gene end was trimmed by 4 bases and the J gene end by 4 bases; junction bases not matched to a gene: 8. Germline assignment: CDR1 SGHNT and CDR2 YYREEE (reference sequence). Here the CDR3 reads CASSPTQRGYNEQFF. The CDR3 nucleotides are TGTGCCAGCAGCCCTACGCAGCGGGGATACAATGAGCAGTTCTTC. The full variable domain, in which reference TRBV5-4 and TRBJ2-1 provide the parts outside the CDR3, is ETGVTQSPTHLIKTRGQQVTLRCSSQSGHNTVSWYQQALGQGPQFIFQYYREEENGRGNFPPRFSGLQFPNYSSELNVNALELDDSALYLCASSPTQRGYNEQFFGPGTRLTVL.

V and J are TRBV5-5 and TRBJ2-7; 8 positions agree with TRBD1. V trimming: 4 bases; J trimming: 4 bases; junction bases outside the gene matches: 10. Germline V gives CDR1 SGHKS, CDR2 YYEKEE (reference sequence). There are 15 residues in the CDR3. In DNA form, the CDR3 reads TGTGCCAGCAGCCCCTCACGGACAGGGCTATACGAGCAGTACTTC. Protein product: CASSPSRTGLYEQYF.

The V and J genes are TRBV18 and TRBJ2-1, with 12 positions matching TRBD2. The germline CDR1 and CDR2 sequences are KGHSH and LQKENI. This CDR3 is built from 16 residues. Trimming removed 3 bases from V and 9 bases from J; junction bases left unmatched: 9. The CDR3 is CASSPQTSGSFVEQFF. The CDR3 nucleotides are TGTGCCAGCTCACCCCAGACTAGCGGGAGTTTCGTTGAGCAGTTCTTC.

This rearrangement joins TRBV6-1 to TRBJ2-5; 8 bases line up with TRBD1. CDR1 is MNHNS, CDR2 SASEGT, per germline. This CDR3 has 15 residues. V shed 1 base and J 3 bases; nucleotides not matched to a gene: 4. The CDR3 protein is CASSEGQGREETQYF. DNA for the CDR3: TGTGCCAGCAGTGAAGGACAGGGGCGGGAAGAGACCCAGTACTTC.